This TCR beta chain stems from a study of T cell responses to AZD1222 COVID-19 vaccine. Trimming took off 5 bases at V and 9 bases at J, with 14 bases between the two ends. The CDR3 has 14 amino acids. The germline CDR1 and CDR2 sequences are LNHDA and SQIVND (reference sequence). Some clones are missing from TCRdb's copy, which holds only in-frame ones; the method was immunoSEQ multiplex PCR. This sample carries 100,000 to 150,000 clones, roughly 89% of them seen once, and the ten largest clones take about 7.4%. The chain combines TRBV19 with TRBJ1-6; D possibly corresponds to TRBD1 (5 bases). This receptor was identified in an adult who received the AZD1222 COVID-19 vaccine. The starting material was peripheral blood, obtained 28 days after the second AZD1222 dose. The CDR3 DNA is TGTGCCAGTAGTCCCCAGGGCCGCAGTTCACCCCTCCACTTT. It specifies CASSPQGRSSPLHF.